The subject of this entry is one TCR beta chain. The data originate from a study of control samples from healthy donors and cancer patients. CDR3 size: 13 residues. Trimming shortened V by 4 bases and J by 6 bases, and 11 bases separated the two germline ends. In germline, CDR1 is SGHRS, CDR2 YFSETQ. Clones were sequenced by immunoSEQ multiplex PCR, and TCRdb holds only the in-frame ones, with some missing. This sample yields roughly 24,000 clones, of which more than 75% are seen a single time; about 25% belongs to the top ten. Sequencing was done on a sample of PBMCs. The TCR originated in a man in his fifties or sixties with colorectal cancer. J is TRBJ2-1 and V is TRBV5-1; TRBD1 might be the D (5 bases). For the CDR3, the DNA is TGCGCCAGCAGCCCTAAAGGGGTCAATGAGCAGTTCTTC. Its translation is CASSPKGVNEQFF.